A selection of T cell receptor beta chains follows, all from one sample in a study of regulatory T cells in long-lasting Graves disease. One entry per CDR3 protein results from TCRdb running MiXCR on the multiplex PCR reads. This sample has roughly 560,000 distinct CDR3 sequences, with about 11% found just once. The same sample was also studied in work on T cells in Graves' hyperthyroidism and ophthalmopathy.

This specimen consisted of peripheral blood mononuclear cells (PBMCs), obtained at new diagnosis, from a patient treated with antithyroid drugs. The receptors come from a woman younger than 45 with Graves disease. Each CDR3 is given with its conserved first and last residue. A D gene is named only where the DNA matches it firmly. The size entry is marked missing in some rows and otherwise reads once, few, many or a size class.

>TRBJ2-7|TRBV6-1|TRBD1|.
CATKGLGTGAFLSYEQYF
TGTGCCACCAAGGGACTCGGGACAGGGGCCTTCCTATCCTACGAGCAGTACTTC
>TRBJ1-1|TRBV19|.|many
CASSIAGGAEAFF
TGTGCCAGTAGTATTGCTGGGGGGGCTGAAGCTTTCTTT
>TRBJ2-3|TRBV11-2|.|many
CASGPSAGRDTQYF
TGTGCCAGCGGCCCTTCGGCGGGACGAGATACGCAGTATTTT
>TRBJ2-3|TRBV20-1|.|many
CSASGTADTQYF
TGCAGTGCTAGCGGGACTGCAGATACGCAGTATTTT
>TRBJ2-2|TRBV29-1|.|.
CSVGTGRNTGELFF
TGCAGCGTCGGAACAGGGAGGAACACCGGGGAGCTGTTTTTT
>TRBJ1-1|TRBV12-3/TRBV12-4|.|many
CASSLEVPPNTEAFF
TGTGCCAGCAGTTTGGAGGTTCCCCCGAACACTGAAGCTTTCTTT
>TRBJ2-1|TRBV3-1|.|many
CASSQDSIRRVGDNEQFF
TGTGCCAGCAGCCAAGATTCTATACGGCGGGTAGGGGACAATGAGCAGTTCTTC
>TRBJ1-6|TRBV5-6|TRBD1|many
CASSSDRGASSPLHF
TGTGCCAGCAGTTCGGACAGGGGTGCGAGTTCACCCCTCCACTTT
>TRBJ1-1|TRBV5-5|.|few
CASSFQGMGTEAFF
TGTGCCAGCAGCTTTCAGGGGATGGGAACTGAAGCTTTCTTT
>TRBJ2-2|TRBV11-1|TRBD1|.
CASSIGTVPNTGELFF
TGCGCCAGCAGCATAGGGACAGTCCCGAACACCGGGGAGCTGTTTTTT
>TRBJ1-5|TRBV6-2/TRBV6-3|.|many
CASSTNWVASNQPQHF
TGTGCCAGCAGCACCAATTGGGTCGCTAGCAATCAGCCCCAGCATTTT
>TRBJ1-6|TRBV2|.|many
CASSDRQLGTHSPLHF
TGTGCCAGCAGTGATAGACAGCTGGGGACCCATTCACCCCTCCACTTT
>TRBJ1-5|TRBV7-8|TRBD1|many
CASSQTRDRRCGNQPQHF
TGTGCCAGCAGCCAAACCCGGGACAGGAGATGTGGCAATCAGCCCCAGCATTTT
>TRBJ2-7|TRBV28|.|many
CATQDRSLSMYF
TGTGCCACCCAAGACAGGTCCCTGAGCATGTACTTC
>TRBJ2-7|TRBV28|.|many
CASSLGTAVFGNEQYF
TGTGCCAGCAGTCTCGGGACGGCCGTTTTCGGGAACGAGCAGTACTTC
>TRBJ2-5|TRBV27|.|.
CASRQVGSETQYF
TGTGCCAGCAGGCAGGTCGGGTCAGAGACCCAGTACTTC
>TRBJ1-2|TRBV19|TRBD1|many
CASSTRGGHYGYTF
TGTGCCAGTAGCACAAGAGGGGGCCACTATGGCTACACCTTC
>TRBJ2-1|TRBV9|TRBD2|many
CASRPRLARSDEQFF
TGTGCCAGCAGACCCCGACTAGCCCGATCGGATGAGCAGTTCTTC
>TRBJ2-7|TRBV5-1|TRBD1|few
CASITRDRGSEQYF
TGCGCCAGCATCACCCGGGACAGGGGTTCCGAGCAGTACTTC
>TRBJ2-3|TRBV19|TRBD2|.
CASSIDGRRTDTQYF
TGTGCCAGTAGTATAGACGGGAGGCGGACAGATACGCAGTATTTT
>TRBJ1-2|TRBV2|TRBD1|.
CASSLMDRGRGGYTF
TGTGCCAGCAGCCTGATGGACAGGGGGCGCGGGGGCTACACCTTC
>TRBJ2-7|TRBV28|TRBD2|many
CASSTPSGGRGYEQYF
TGTGCCAGCAGTACACCTAGCGGGGGGAGAGGCTACGAGCAGTACTTC
>TRBJ2-7|TRBV28|.|many
CASSLRRSWPYEQYF
TGTGCCAGCAGTTTAAGGAGGTCGTGGCCTTACGAGCAGTACTTC
>TRBJ2-5|TRBV7-2|.|many
CASSFGLYAETQYF
TGTGCCAGCAGCTTCGGACTTTATGCAGAGACCCAGTACTTC
>TRBJ1-1|TRBV20-1|.|few
CSARADSSRFF
TGCAGTGCTAGAGCGGACAGCTCCCGATTCTTT
>TRBJ2-7|TRBV4-2|TRBD2|.
CASSQDPGGSHWEQYF
TGTGCCAGCAGCCAAGACCCGGGGGGTTCCCATTGGGAGCAGTACTTC
>TRBJ2-7|TRBV19|TRBD1|few
CASSINVGGRGYPYEQYF
TGTGCCAGTAGTATAAACGTCGGCGGCAGGGGGTACCCCTACGAGCAGTACTTC
>TRBJ2-2|TRBV27|TRBD2|many
CASSPRLASYGELFF
TGTGCCAGCAGTCCTCGACTAGCAAGTTACGGGGAGCTGTTTTTT
>TRBJ2-7|TRBV28|TRBD2|.
CASSLMSSGSHEQYF
TGTGCCAGCAGTTTAATGTCTAGCGGGAGTCACGAGCAGTACTTC
>TRBJ1-2|TRBV28|.|.
CASSSGMAGANYGYTF
TGTGCCAGCAGCTCCGGTATGGCGGGAGCTAACTATGGCTACACCTTC
>TRBJ2-3|TRBV24-1|.|many
CATSDSRAKTRGLSTDTQYF
TGTGCCACCAGTGATTCACGCGCAAAAACCAGGGGCCTCAGCACAGATACGCAGTATTTT
>TRBJ2-5|TRBV20-1|.|many
CSARDTVETQYF
TGCAGTGCTAGAGATACGGTGGAGACCCAGTACTTC
>TRBJ2-5|TRBV30|.|many
CAWSRTPETQYF
TGTGCCTGGAGTCGAACTCCAGAGACCCAGTACTTC
>TRBJ1-2|TRBV28|TRBD1|many
CASSFSLGTGGIGYTF
TGTGCCAGCAGTTTTAGTCTCGGGACAGGGGGCATTGGCTACACCTTC
>TRBJ2-1|TRBV12-3/TRBV12-4|.|many
CASSFGRGQFF
TGTGCCAGCAGTTTCGGGCGGGGACAGTTCTTC
>TRBJ2-3|TRBV7-9|.|many
CASSPSPKSTDTQYF
TGTGCCAGCAGCCCCAGTCCCAAGTCCACAGATACGCAGTATTTT
>TRBJ1-1|TRBV29-1|.|.
CSVDNGVRNTEAFF
TGCAGCGTTGATAACGGGGTAAGGAACACTGAAGCTTTCTTT
>TRBJ2-7|TRBV6-1|TRBD2|few
CASSPPGLAQYEQYF
TGTGCCAGCAGTCCACCGGGACTAGCCCAATACGAGCAGTACTTC
>TRBJ1-4|TRBV29-1|.|few
CSAGTGNEKLFF
TGCAGCGCCGGGACGGGAAATGAAAAACTGTTTTTT
>TRBJ2-5|TRBV7-2|TRBD2|many
CASSPGLAGETQYF
TGTGCCAGCAGCCCGGGACTAGCGGGAGAGACCCAGTACTTC
>TRBJ2-1|TRBV28|TRBD2|many
CASIVGLGYNEQFF
TGTGCCAGCATCGTGGGACTAGGCTACAATGAGCAGTTCTTC
>TRBJ2-1|TRBV3-1|TRBD2|many
CASSQGGSPYNEQFF
TGTGCCAGCAGCCAAGGCGGGAGCCCTTACAATGAGCAGTTCTTC
>TRBJ2-1|TRBV11-2|.|many
CASSLTPSASYNEQFF
TGTGCCAGCAGCTTAACCCCCAGCGCTTCCTACAATGAGCAGTTCTTC
>TRBJ1-5|TRBV28|.|few
CASSGVYTSNQPQHF
TGTGCCAGCAGTGGGGTCTATACTAGCAATCAGCCCCAGCATTTT
>TRBJ2-3|TRBV28|.|few
CARGAVSADTQYF
TGTGCCAGGGGAGCGGTCTCAGCAGATACGCAGTATTTT